This TCR beta chain emerged from a study of blood T cell repertoires in COVID-19. TCRdb's copy holds only in-frame clones and misses some; the assay was immunoSEQ multiplex PCR. The table lists around 300,000 clones, 80% to 90% of them singletons. The clonotype comes from a woman aged 18-35 years who had recovered from COVID-19. The sample taken for sequencing was PBMCs or T cells enriched from blood (not recorded which).

CDR3 bases: TGTGCCAGCAGTCTCCAGGGGGCCCTCTACGAGCAGTACTTC. It encodes CASSLQGALYEQYF. This chain uses TRBV2 with TRBJ2-7; 8 nucleotides align to TRBD1. The CDR3 loop spans 14 amino acids. V shed 5 bases, J shed 3 bases, and the junction held 6 bases outside the gene matches. From germline, CDR1 is SNHLY and CDR2 FYNNEI.